This TCR beta chain derives from a study of T cell repertoires in cytomegalovirus infection. This CDR3 is 14 amino acids long. Per the germline V gene, CDR1 is SGHRS and CDR2 is YFSETQ. V was pared by 3 bases and J by 7 bases, with 4 bases of the junction left unmatched. The table lists this clonotype with a few counts. The antigen is unknown. TCRdb ran MiXCR on the reads and lists one entry per CDR3 protein. The table lists hundreds of thousands of distinct CDR3 sequences, around 30% of them singletons, with under 20% in the top ten. Sequenced here: cultured PBMCs, sampled from culture after CMV antigen stimulation. The rearrangement uses TRBV5-1 and TRBJ2-1, with 10 bases fitting TRBD2. This sequence originates from a human donor in good health (CMV status not recorded). Some clones in this sample may be carry-over from other donors' samples. CDR3 in amino acids: CASSSLAGVNEQFF. The CDR3 region has the DNA TGCGCCAGCAGCTCCCTAGCGGGAGTTAATGAGCAGTTCTTC.